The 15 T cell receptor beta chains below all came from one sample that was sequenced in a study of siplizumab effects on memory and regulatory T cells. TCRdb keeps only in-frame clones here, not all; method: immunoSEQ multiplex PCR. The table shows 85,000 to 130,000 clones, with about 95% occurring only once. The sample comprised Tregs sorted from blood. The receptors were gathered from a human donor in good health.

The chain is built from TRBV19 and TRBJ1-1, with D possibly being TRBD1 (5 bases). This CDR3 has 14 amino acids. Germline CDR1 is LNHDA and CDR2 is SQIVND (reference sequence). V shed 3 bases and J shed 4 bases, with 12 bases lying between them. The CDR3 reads CASSMGGALTEAFF. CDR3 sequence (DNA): TGTGCCAGTAGTATGGGAGGGGCGCTCACTGAAGCTTTCTTT.

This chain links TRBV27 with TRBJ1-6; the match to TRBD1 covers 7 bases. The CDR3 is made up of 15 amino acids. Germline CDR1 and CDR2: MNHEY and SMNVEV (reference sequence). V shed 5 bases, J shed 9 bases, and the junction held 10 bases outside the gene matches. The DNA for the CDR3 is TGTGCCAGCAGTCGACAACAGGGGACGAGTTCACCCCTCCACTTT. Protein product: CASSRQQGTSSPLHF.

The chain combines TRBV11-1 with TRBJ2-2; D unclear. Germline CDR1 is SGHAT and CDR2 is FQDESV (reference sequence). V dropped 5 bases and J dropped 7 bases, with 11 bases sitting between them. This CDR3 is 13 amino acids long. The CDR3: CASSPSFFGELFF. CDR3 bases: TGTGCCAGCAGCCCCTCGTTTTTCGGGGAGCTGTTTTTT.

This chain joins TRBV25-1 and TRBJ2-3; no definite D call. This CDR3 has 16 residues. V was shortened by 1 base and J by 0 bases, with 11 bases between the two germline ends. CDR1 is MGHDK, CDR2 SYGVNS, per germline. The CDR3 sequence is CASSEFGGTSTDTQYF. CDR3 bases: TGTGCCAGCAGTGAATTCGGCGGAACTAGCACAGATACGCAGTATTTT.

In nucleotides, the CDR3 is TGTGCCAGTAGTATACTTGGAAGGCAGGGACGGCGAAACACTGAAGCTTTCTTT. Its translation is CASSILGRQGRRNTEAFF. The rearrangement links TRBV19 to TRBJ1-1; possible D gene TRBD1, 5 bases. The CDR3 runs 18 residues. CDR1 is LNHDA, CDR2 SQIVND, per germline (reference sequence). With 2 bases removed from V and 2 bases from J, the gap between germline ends came to 21 bases.

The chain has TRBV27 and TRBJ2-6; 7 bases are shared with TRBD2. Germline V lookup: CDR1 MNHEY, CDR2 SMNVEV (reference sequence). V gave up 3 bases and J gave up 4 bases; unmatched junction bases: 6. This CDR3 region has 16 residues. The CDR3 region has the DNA TGTGCCAGCAGTTTTTACGGGGGGTCAGGGGCCAACGTCCTGACTTTC. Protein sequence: CASSFYGGSGANVLTF.

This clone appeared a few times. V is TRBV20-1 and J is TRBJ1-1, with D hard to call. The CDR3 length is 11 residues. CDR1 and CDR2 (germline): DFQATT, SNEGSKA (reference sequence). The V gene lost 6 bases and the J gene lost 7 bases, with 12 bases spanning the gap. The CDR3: CSAVGRLEAFF. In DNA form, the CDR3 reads TGCAGTGCAGTAGGACGTCTTGAAGCTTTCTTT.

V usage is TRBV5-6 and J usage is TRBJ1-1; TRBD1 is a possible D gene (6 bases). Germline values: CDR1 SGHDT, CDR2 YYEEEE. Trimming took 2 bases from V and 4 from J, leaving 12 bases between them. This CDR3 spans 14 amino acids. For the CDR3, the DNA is TGTGCCAGCAGCTTCATGACAGGACCCACTGAAGCTTTCTTT. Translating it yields CASSFMTGPTEAFF.

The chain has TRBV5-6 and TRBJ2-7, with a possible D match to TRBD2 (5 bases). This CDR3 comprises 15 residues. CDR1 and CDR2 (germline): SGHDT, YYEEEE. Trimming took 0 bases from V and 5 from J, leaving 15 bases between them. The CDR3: CASSLGTPLRNEQYF. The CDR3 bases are TGTGCCAGCAGCTTGGGGACTCCCCTGAGGAACGAGCAGTACTTC.

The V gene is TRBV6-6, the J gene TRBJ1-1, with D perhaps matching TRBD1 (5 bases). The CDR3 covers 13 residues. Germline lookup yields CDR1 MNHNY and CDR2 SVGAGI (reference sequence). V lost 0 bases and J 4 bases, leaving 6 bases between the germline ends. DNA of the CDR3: TGTGCCAGCAGTTACTCCGGGGGCACTGAAGCTTTCTTT. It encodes CASSYSGGTEAFF.

For the CDR3, the DNA is TGTGCCAGCAGCCCCATTTGGGGGGGTGACTTGAGCTCCTACGAGCAGTACTTC. It codes for CASSPIWGGDLSSYEQYF. The V and J genes are TRBV7-9 and TRBJ2-7; 7 bases are shared with TRBD2. V shed 5 bases and J 0 bases; nucleotides not matched to a gene: 16. The length of the CDR3 is 18 residues. Germline V CDR1 and CDR2: SEHNR, FQNEAQ (reference sequence). Using reference TRBV7-9 and TRBJ2-7 for the parts outside the CDR3, the full variable domain is DTGVSQNPRHKITKRGQNVTFRCDPISEHNRLYWYRQTLGQGPEFLTYFQNEAQLEKSRLLSDRFSAERPKGSFSTLEIQRTEQGDSAMYLCASSPIWGGDLSSYEQYFGPGTRLTVT.

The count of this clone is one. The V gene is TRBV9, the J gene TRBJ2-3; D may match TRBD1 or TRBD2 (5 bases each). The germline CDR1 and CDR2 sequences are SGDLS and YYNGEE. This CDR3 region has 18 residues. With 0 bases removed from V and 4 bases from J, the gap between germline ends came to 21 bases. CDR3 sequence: CASSVEFGGGALPDTQYF. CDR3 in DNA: TGTGCCAGCAGCGTAGAATTTGGGGGTGGAGCCCTACCAGATACGCAGTATTTT.

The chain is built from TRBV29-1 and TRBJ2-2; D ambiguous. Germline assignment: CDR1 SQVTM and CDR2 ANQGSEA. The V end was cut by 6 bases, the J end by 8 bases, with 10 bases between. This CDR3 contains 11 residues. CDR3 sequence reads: CSVIVWGELFF. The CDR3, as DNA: TGCAGCGTAATAGTTTGGGGGGAGCTGTTTTTT.

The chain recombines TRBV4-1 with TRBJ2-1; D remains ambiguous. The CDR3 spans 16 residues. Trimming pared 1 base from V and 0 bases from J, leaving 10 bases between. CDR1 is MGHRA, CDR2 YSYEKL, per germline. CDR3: CASSQVAVLSYNEQFF. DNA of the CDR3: TGCGCCAGCAGCCAAGTTGCGGTACTCTCCTACAATGAGCAGTTCTTC.

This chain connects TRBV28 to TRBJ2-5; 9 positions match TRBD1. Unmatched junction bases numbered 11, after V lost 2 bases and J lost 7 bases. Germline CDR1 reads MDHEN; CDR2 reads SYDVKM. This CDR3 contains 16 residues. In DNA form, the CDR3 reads TGTGCCAGCAGTTTACGGGGGACAGGGCGTTTGGGGACCCAGTACTTC. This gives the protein CASSLRGTGRLGTQYF.